This paragraph covers one T cell receptor (beta chain) sequence. Its antigen is not identified. One entry per CDR3 protein results from TCRdb running MiXCR on the reads. The table has 450,000 to 600,000 distinct CDR3 sequences, 40% to 50% seen once. This sample is part of a study of T cell repertoires in cytomegalovirus infection. CDR1 and CDR2 from the germline V gene are MNHNY and SVGAGI (reference sequence). The CDR3 is 16 residues long. V dropped 5 bases and J dropped 1 base, with 17 bases sitting between them. The input for sequencing was cultured PBMCs, taken from culture after CMV antigen stimulation. The chain joins TRBV6-6 to TRBJ1-2, with unresolved D. This clonotype was sampled from a human donor in good health (CMV status not recorded). Some clones in this sample may be carry-over from other donors' samples. The DNA of the CDR3 is TGTGCCAGCAGTGGTCCCCGGAGGTACAATAACTATGGCTACACCTTC. Its protein product is CASSGPRRYNNYGYTF.